The rows below give T cell receptor beta chains drawn from one sample of a study of blood T cell repertoires in COVID-19. Assay: immunoSEQ multiplex PCR; the TCRdb copy retains only in-frame clones and omits some. The sample holds approximately 31,000 clones; more than 80% are singletons and the top ten take around 0.92%. Material: peripheral blood. The receptor source for this set is a male donor with active COVID-19. The CDR3 runs from the conserved cysteine through the conserved F or W. The D gene is left open where the match is weak. The size of a clone is reported for some rows only, either as once, few or many, or as a class for expanded clones.

V gene,D gene,clone size,J gene,CDR3 DNA,CDR3 protein
TRBV6-2/TRBV6-3,.,.,TRBJ1-5,TGTGCCAGCAGTCTCCCTCCCTCGGACATAACTTATAGCAATCAGCCCCAGCATTTT,CASSLPPSDITYSNQPQHF
TRBV18,.,.,TRBJ1-4,TGTGCCAGCTCAGGCCGATTTAATGAAAAACTGTTTTTT,CASSGRFNEKLFF
TRBV9,TRBD2,.,TRBJ2-3,TGTGCCAGCAGTCGGACTAGCGGGGGGGTGACAGATACGCAGTATTTT,CASSRTSGGVTDTQYF
TRBV19,.,once,TRBJ1-1,TGTGCCACCCGAAATTCCAGGGTAGGAGGGGACACTGAAGCTTTCTTT,CATRNSRVGGDTEAFF
TRBV7-2,.,.,TRBJ1-1,TGTGCCAGCAGCTTAGCAGGGGTGAACACTGAAGCTTTCTTT,CASSLAGVNTEAFF
TRBV5-6,.,.,TRBJ2-7,TGTGCCAGCAGCTTGGCCGGGTCTAACTACGAGCAGTACTTC,CASSLAGSNYEQYF
TRBV19,.,.,TRBJ2-5,TGTGCCAACCCACGAGCGGCCCAGTACTTC,CANPRAAQYF
TRBV7-9,.,.,TRBJ1-2,TGTGCCAGCACCACAGGTCGCCAGAACTATGGCTACACCTTC,CASTTGRQNYGYTF
TRBV4-3,.,.,TRBJ1-4,TGCGCCAGCAGCCAAGGGGGGGTTGGGGAAAAACTGTTTTTT,CASSQGGVGEKLFF
TRBV3-1/TRBV3-2,TRBD1,.,TRBJ1-1,TGTGCCAGCAGCCTTCGACAGGGGAAGGAAGCTTTCTTT,CASSLRQGKEAFF
TRBV13,TRBD1,.,TRBJ1-2,TGTGCCAGCAGTTATACTGACAGGGCGGATGGCTACACCTTC,CASSYTDRADGYTF
TRBV28,TRBD1,.,TRBJ2-2,TGTGCCAGCAGTTGGGGGACAGGGTTTTGGACCGGGGAGCTGTTTTTT,CASSWGTGFWTGELFF
TRBV11-2,TRBD2,.,TRBJ2-1,TGTGCCAGCAGCTTAGGAGCGGGGGGGCCATCCTACAATGAGCAGTTCTTC,CASSLGAGGPSYNEQFF